The T cell receptor (beta chain) described here comes from a study of cytomegalovirus exposure and HLA in healthy donors (dated by TCRdb to the late 2010s). About the full investigation: An earlier analysis of roughly 610 of the donors reported about 280 Gb of sequence data and 95 million to 130 million unique TCR beta sequences obtained from roughly 180 million T cells. The number of donors typed differed by locus, with roughly 629-640 for A, B, C, DRB1 and DQB1, roughly 520 for DQA1, approximately 570 for DPA1, and over 400 for DPB1. Among a few hundred genotyped donors of the cohort, an average of about 240,000 unique TCR beta nucleotide sequences were sequenced per donor, roughly 20% of them non-productive. Every discovery cohort repertoire had been produced on one sequencing platform. A later genetic analysis took genome-wide SNP genotypes for about three fifths of the roughly 670 donors and used that subset as a discovery cohort. Donor age, sex, ethnicity and CMV serostatus were compiled together with the repertoire data. The aim of the study was to test whether cataloging public T cell receptors could identify signatures of past pathogen exposure. Both class I and class II loci were covered by HLA typing, at four-digit resolution. An early release covering 550 to 700 HLA-typed donors comprised roughly 300 gigabases of sequencing data and about 90 million unique TCR sequences. To decide whether each TCR beta V gene segment behaved as functional or pseudogenic, an earlier analysis of some 580 of the donors relied on high-throughput TCR beta sequencing. Rather than using new phenotypic data, the later analysis identified candidate immune exposures from TCR beta sequences and from how often those sequences occurred across donors. A handful of DR-DQ haplotypes were handled as single units for association and clustering because linkage in the cohort was strong. To study patterns of TCR occurrence, a later analysis re-analyzed previously published TCR beta repertoires from around 670 donors and added high-resolution HLA genotyping. The study profiled the T cell repertoires of fewer than 850 subjects by immunosequencing and related them to cytomegalovirus serostatus. Of the roughly 400 genotyped donors, about 80% fell in the genetic ancestry cluster associated with self-reported Caucasian donors. Besides the first cohort of 666 subjects, a separate validation cohort made up of 120 different subjects was used. To predict cytomegalovirus infection status, the study brought together high-throughput TCR immunosequencing, statistical association of individual TCRs with disease status, and machine learning.

CDR1 and CDR2 are read off the germline V gene (reference sequence) as LNHDA and SQIVND. Measured from the cysteine to the phenylalanine, the CDR3 is 15 residues long. Left in the record is the CDR3 DNA by itself, 45 bases read in frame from the first base. V lost 4 bases and J lost 5 bases; the stretch between them is 15 bases long. As to this clone: Its antigen is not yet known. No per-base quality is available; no much larger clone lies one base away.

The cohort comprised 670 or so healthy bone marrow donors. Cohort members were all nominally healthy when sampled, although unrecorded immune exposures were likely present. The donor tested CMV seronegative and was one of the 352 seronegative cohort members. Each donor provided a peripheral blood sample, and peripheral blood mononuclear cells were used for TCR beta sequencing. The Qiagen DNeasy Blood Extraction Kit was used to extract genomic DNA from the blood cell samples. The paper as a whole reports these results and caveats: Across donors, most TCR sequences were observed very rarely, whereas some public TCRs were present in many individuals. CMV serostatus was the only immune exposure information available for the cohort. HLA typing was unavailable for some donors at each locus, so association tests used only the typed subset. In this cohort, only TCR beta chains were sequenced, and detectable features were limited by the absence of alpha or paired-chain data. A further reported finding was that TCR beta sequences accurately predicted the HLA-A and HLA-B alleles for most subjects in the first cohort. Assigning TCR associations to individual alleles was difficult when HLA alleles, especially DR and DQ, strongly co-occurred. According to a later analysis, TCR association rates differed among HLA loci, with DRB1 alleles showing the most associated TCRs and HLA-C alleles showing the fewest. According to the authors, the approach could potentially be generalized to other disease states and immunological phenotypes. Linkage disequilibrium might explain the correlated functional status among segregating V segments, but an unknown experimental factor could not be excluded. The 87-base-pair reads could not distinguish some IMGT-functional V segments, including TRBV6-2 and TRBV6-3, so those segments were excluded. In vitro tests confirmed that three of the cytomegalovirus-associated TCR beta chains recognize cytomegalovirus antigens. A cluster of highly shared sequence variants was judged likely to be a technical artifact of the sequencing pipeline. A later genetic analysis associated a missense DCLRE1C variant with V-gene and J-gene trimming of TCR beta chains, and an independent cohort replicated the association. Fewer than 20 rarely observed V segments, including chromosome 9 orphons, were excluded from the earlier analysis of just under 600 of the donors because counts were too low. The classifier was reported to diagnose cytomegalovirus status with high specificity and sensitivity in both the original and validation cohorts. Several of the top co-occurrence clusters appeared to be linked to parvovirus B19, influenza, CMV and Epstein-Barr virus, according to a later analysis. The study gave a list of around 170 TCR beta chains associated with cytomegalovirus. In an earlier analysis of about 600 of the donors, most TCR beta V segments appeared in productive rearrangements about 87% or about 30% of the time, broadly matching IMGT annotations. In a later analysis, around 17,000 TCR beta sequences were associated with specific HLA alleles at a false discovery rate of 0.05. According to a later genetic analysis, donors in an Asian-associated ancestry cluster had fewer N-insertions in productive TCRs than the roughly 700-donor mean. A later analysis found that most CMV-associated TCR beta chains appeared HLA-restricted, with HLA associations seemingly driven largely by CMV exposure. Presence/absence analyses assumed roughly uniform sequencing depth across donors, an assumption that may not hold. In a later analysis, HLA-associated TCR beta chains were found to be more clonally expanded and to have lower generation probabilities than equally common non-associated chains.

Library creation used the immunoSEQ multiplex PCR assay. For the multiplex PCR, a mixture combining 60 forward primers for TCR Vbeta segments and 13 reverse primers for TCR Jbeta segments was used. Amplification of the CDR3 region of rearranged TCR beta genes was performed with a multiplex PCR assay on genomic DNA. On the Illumina HiSeq System, the amplified TCR beta libraries were sequenced as 87-base-pair reads. The study's processing was this. Across the roughly 700 repertoires, a later analysis counted approximately 83 million unique TCR beta chains, 9.5 million to 12 million of which were shared by at least two donors. A nearest-neighbor algorithm error-corrected the raw reads and collapsed the reads into unique sequences, merging closely related sequences to remove PCR and sequencing errors. V, D and J gene segments were assigned by aligning CDR3 sequences to IMGT reference sequences. For a sequence to be retained, a match of at least six nucleotides was required to both a V gene segment and a J gene segment. A rearrangement was called productive if the CDR3 had no stop codons and remained in frame with V and J, and every other rearrangement was called non-productive. Following IMGT convention, CDR3 was defined as the stretch from the second conserved V-encoded cysteine up to the conserved J-encoded phenylalanine. In an earlier analysis of some 550 of the donors, sequences lacking an unambiguous match to a single V gene segment were excluded. An earlier analysis of around 600 of the donors classified V segments as functional when productive rearrangements were above 56.7% and as segregating when the standard deviation between donors was above 5%. To diagnose cytomegalovirus status from the catalog of TCR beta chain sequences, a statistical classification framework was built. In a later analysis, TCR nucleotide sequences were compared against IMGT/GENE-DB human TR gene sequences so that V and J genes could be assigned. A later analysis assigned CDR3 sequences and most-parsimonious VDJ recombination scenarios with the TCRdist pipeline. A later analysis defined each TCR beta chain by its CDR3 amino acid sequence plus V-gene family, and excluded reads lacking a unique V-gene family. To address suspected cross-contamination and a sequencing artifact, a later analysis removed around 600 highly shared, low-generation-probability nucleotide sequences. For each public chain, a later analysis derived a clonal expansion index from normalized ranks of inferred template counts within each repertoire. In a later analysis, generation probabilities were computed using a VDJ recombination model fitted to out-of-frame rearrangements, and the results were checked against IGoR. Hypergeometric tests were used in a later analysis to score TCR-TCR, TCR-HLA and TCR-CMV co-occurrence, with a repertoire-size bias correction applied to the TCR pairs. False discovery rates were estimated in a later analysis by permuting HLA or CMV assignments 20 times. A later analysis grouped co-occurring TCRs with DBSCAN, adding TCRdist sequence similarity when clustering within HLA-allele-positive subsets. Repertoires with fewer than 30,000 or more than 120,000 public chains were left out of co-occurrence clustering, as were roughly five repertoires with anomalous nucleotide sharing. TCRdb obtained this table from immuneACCESS and retained in-frame rearrangements with V and J assigned. These tables miss some clones; where compared with another copy, unresolved V genes account for less than half of the shortfall, and the remainder is unexplained. V, J and clone size derive from that table, while D and trimming were established from the DNA sequence. This sample is represented by around 300,000 clones; about 90% of them were singletons. The ten largest clones take up 2% to 3% of the sample.

The rearrangement joined TRBV19 to TRBJ2-1; a tentative D match to TRBD2 spans 6 bases. The source of this sequence is a woman in her late teens or twenties in good health and CMV-seronegative. Input material: PBMCs. The CDR3 in this case is CASSTRLVFDNEQFF. The sequenced DNA: TGTGCCAGTAGTACTAGACTAGTTTTTGACAATGAGCAGTTCTTC. Extended through the reference TRBV19 and TRBJ2-1 proteins, this CDR3 yields the full variable domain: DGGITQSPKYLFRKEGQNVTLSCEQNLNHDAMYWYRQDPGQGLRLIYYSQIVNDFQKGDIAEGYSVSREKKESFPLTVTSAQKNPTAFYLCASSTRLVFDNEQFFGPGTRLTVL.